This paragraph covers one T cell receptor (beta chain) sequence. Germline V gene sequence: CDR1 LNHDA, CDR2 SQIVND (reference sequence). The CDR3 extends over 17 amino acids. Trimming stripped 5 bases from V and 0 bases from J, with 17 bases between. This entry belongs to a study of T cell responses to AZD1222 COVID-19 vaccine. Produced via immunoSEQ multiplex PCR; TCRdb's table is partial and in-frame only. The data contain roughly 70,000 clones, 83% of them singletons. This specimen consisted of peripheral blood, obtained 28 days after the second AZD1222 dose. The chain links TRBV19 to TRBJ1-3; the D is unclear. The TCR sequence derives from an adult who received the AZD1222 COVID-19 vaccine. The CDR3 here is CASSPALGSHSGNTIYF. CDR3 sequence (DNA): TGTGCCAGTAGTCCAGCCCTGGGGAGTCACTCTGGAAACACCATATATTTT.